This TCR beta chain was observed in a study of blood T cell repertoires in COVID-19. This clone was recorded once. Under the authors' procedure: Nucleated cell counts were estimated from reference gene primer amplification. TCRdb's table, derived via immunoSEQ multiplex PCR, lists solely in-frame clones and lacks some. The V and J calls and clone size are taken from that table; D and trimming were inferred from the DNA. The sample has about 240,000 clones; approximately 78% are singletons. The sequence was collected from a woman aged 55-70 years with active or convalescent COVID-19. The specimen sequenced was peripheral blood.

The CDR3 here is CASSTLQGGTGELFF. For the CDR3, the DNA is TGTGCCAGTAGTACTCTACAGGGGGGAACCGGGGAGCTGTTTTTT. The gene calls are TRBV19 and TRBJ2-2; 8 bases are a match to TRBD1. The CDR3 loop spans 15 amino acids. V shed 4 bases, J shed 5 bases, and the junction held 6 bases outside the gene matches. Germline loops: CDR1 LNHDA, CDR2 SQIVND (reference sequence).